These 22 T cell receptor beta chains originate from one sample sequenced in a study of T cell clonotyping in hematopoietic cell transplantation. TCRdb keeps only in-frame clones here, not all; method: immunoSEQ multiplex PCR. The table records roughly 3,000 clones, 61% of them present only once. Source: peripheral blood mononuclear cells, taken 30 days after allogeneic stem cell transplant. Every receptor here comes from a female patient in her 30s who had an allogeneic stem cell transplant, so T cells may come from the graft donor. Some clones in this sample may be carry-over from other donors' samples.

Only a few counts were recorded for this clone. V usage is TRBV30 and J usage is TRBJ2-7; 11 bases agree with TRBD2. V was clipped by 5 bases and J by 6 bases; unmatched bases: 6. CDR1 GTSNPN and CDR2 SVGIG come from the germline V gene (reference sequence). The CDR3 runs to 13 residues. This CDR3 reads CAWYELAGVEQYF. The CDR3 DNA follows: TGTGCCTGGTACGAACTAGCGGGGGTCGAGCAGTACTTC.

This chain uses TRBV9 with TRBJ2-2; a possible D gene is TRBD1 (6 bases). V lost 4 bases to trimming and J lost 2 bases, with 15 bases between them. CDR3 length equals 16 residues. CDR1 SGDLS and CDR2 YYNGEE come from the germline V gene. CDR3 amino acids: CASSPRGFPNTGELFF. The CDR3 DNA is TGTGCCAGCAGCCCTAGGGGGTTCCCAAACACCGGGGAGCTGTTTTTT.

In its sample, this clone ranks as large (0.1 to 1%). This chain connects TRBV9 to TRBJ2-4; possibly TRBD1 for D (6 bases). Germline assignment: CDR1 SGDLS and CDR2 YYNGEE. V was pared by 3 bases and J by 2 bases, with 15 bases between. This CDR3 is 16 amino acids long. Here the CDR3 reads CASSAIGQGPKNIQYF. The CDR3, as DNA: TGTGCCAGCAGCGCGATCGGGCAGGGGCCCAAAAACATTCAGTACTTC.

V and J are TRBV5-4 and TRBJ2-5, with 9 positions matching TRBD1. The CDR3 is made up of 16 amino acids. Losses at the gene ends were 4 bases for V and 1 base for J; bases not matched to a gene: 8. Per germline, CDR1 SGHNT and CDR2 YYREEE (reference sequence). This CDR3 reads CASSGTGTGPQETQYF. CDR3 nucleotide sequence: TGTGCCAGCAGCGGAACCGGGACAGGGCCCCAAGAGACCCAGTACTTC.

The rearrangement uses TRBV27 and TRBJ1-5; 7 bases are a match to TRBD1. There are 14 residues in the CDR3. In germline, CDR1 is MNHEY, CDR2 SMNVEV (reference sequence). V trimming: 3 bases; J trimming: 5 bases; junction bases outside the gene matches: 4. CDR3 region: CASSLRTGYQPQHF. The CDR3 DNA reads as TGTGCCAGCAGTTTGAGGACAGGCTATCAGCCCCAGCATTTT.

With regard to this clone: The germline gene is not matched at one end of the junction; a read error may be the cause. This rearrangement joins TRBV6-6 to TRBJ1-5; no clear D gene. The CDR3 has 16 residues. Germline V gives CDR1 MNHNY, CDR2 SVGAGI (reference sequence). The CDR3 here is CASSYSQIISNQPHHF. The CDR3 DNA sequence: TGTGCCAGCAGTTACTCGCAAATAATCAGCAATCAGCCCCATCATTTT.

V gene TRBV27 combines with J gene TRBJ1-2; TRBD1 might be the D (6 bases). The CDR3 loop spans 19 amino acids. Germline CDR1 is MNHEY and CDR2 is SMNVEV (reference sequence). V lost 11 bases, J lost 0 bases, and 31 bases lay in between. The CDR3 region is CAPRGGARLRQRANYGYTF. As DNA, the CDR3 is TGTGCCCCCAGGGGAGGGGCTAGACTCAGACAGAGAGCTAACTATGGCTACACCTTC.

The chain uses TRBV7-2 and TRBJ2-7; 9 bases are a match to TRBD1. This CDR3 spans 14 amino acids. V lost 2 bases to trimming and J lost 2 bases; unmatched junction nucleotides: 1. The germline CDR1 and CDR2 sequences are SGHTA and FQGNSA. Written as DNA, the CDR3 is TGTGCCAGCAGCTTATGGACAGGGGCCTACGAGCAGTACTTC. Its protein product is CASSLWTGAYEQYF. Combining the CDR3 with reference TRBV7-2 and TRBJ2-7 gives the whole variable domain GAGVSQSPSNKVTEKGKDVELRCDPISGHTALYWYRQSLGQGLEFLIYFQGNSAPDKSGLPSDRFSAERTGGSVSTLTIQRTQQEDSAVYLCASSLWTGAYEQYFGPGTRLTVT.

This rearrangement joins TRBV7-9 to TRBJ2-7; no reliable D call. Germline-derived CDR1 and CDR2 are SEHNR and FQNEAQ (reference sequence). Trimming stripped 1 base from V and 4 bases from J, with 8 bases between. The CDR3 extends over 13 amino acids. CDR3 bases: TGTGCCAGCAGCTTAGGGGCTCGTTACGAGCAGTACTTC. Its protein product is CASSLGARYEQYF.

This clone appeared a few times. This chain links TRBV5-1 with TRBJ2-7, with D possibly matching TRBD2 (5 bases). The CDR3 consists of 12 residues. Germline-derived CDR1 and CDR2 are SGHRS and YFSETQ. Trimming stripped 4 bases from V and 0 bases from J, with 5 bases between. This chain's CDR3 is CASSGSSYEQYF. CDR3 coding DNA: TGCGCCAGCAGCGGGAGCTCCTACGAGCAGTACTTC. The full variable domain, its missing parts supplied by reference TRBV5-1 and TRBJ2-7, is KAGVTQTPRYLIKTRGQQVTLSCSPISGHRSVSWYQQTPGQGLQFLFEYFSETQRNKGNFPGRFSGRQFSNSRSEMNVSTLELGDSALYLCASSGSSYEQYFGPGTRLTVT.

The V gene is TRBV6-5, the J gene TRBJ1-5, with TRBD1 matching 9 bases. Germline-derived CDR1 and CDR2 are MNHEY and SVGAGI. J lost 2 bases, V lost 7 bases, and 6 bases had no gene match. The CDR3 totals 15 residues. The CDR3 sequence: CASTRQGGGNQPQHF. In nucleotides, the CDR3 is TGTGCCAGCACCAGACAGGGGGGTGGCAATCAGCCCCAGCATTTT.

The gene calls are TRBV13 and TRBJ2-5; 10 bases align to TRBD1. The DNA end is more similar to TRBJ2-7, so the J call may be wrong. The germline gives CDR1 PRHDT, CDR2 FYEKMQ (reference sequence). CDR3 size: 16 residues. CDR3 nucleotides: TGTGCCAGCAGCCCTAGAGGGACAGGGGAGGTGAGCGAGCAGTACTTC. Its protein product is CASSPRGTGEVSEQYF.

The chain is built from TRBV9 and TRBJ2-2; TRBD2 aligns across 8 bases. The CDR3 sequence is 14 residues long. The V gene end was trimmed by 8 bases and the J gene end by 5 bases; junction bases not matched to a gene: 8. The V gene's germline CDR1 is SGDLS and CDR2 YYNGEE. The CDR3 DNA reads TGTGCCAGTCGGTCGGGGGGGTTTACCGGGGAGCTGTTTTTT. Translating gives CASRSGGFTGELFF.

V and J are TRBV9 and TRBJ2-5; 7 nucleotides align to TRBD2. The CDR3 sequence is 16 residues long. With 0 bases clipped from V and 6 bases from J, the junction kept 11 bases outside the gene matches. Germline V lookup: CDR1 SGDLS, CDR2 YYNGEE. The chain's CDR3 is CASSVEGDYGVQTQYF. CDR3 nucleotide sequence: TGTGCCAGCAGCGTAGAAGGGGACTACGGTGTGCAGACCCAGTACTTC. Using reference TRBV9 and TRBJ2-5 for the parts outside the CDR3, the full variable domain is DSGVTQTPKHLITATGQRVTLRCSPRSGDLSVYWYQQSLDQGLQFLIQYYNGEERAKGNILERFSAQQFPDLHSELNLSSLELGDSALYFCASSVEGDYGVQTQYFGPGTRLLVL.

J is TRBJ2-3 and V is TRBV4-1; 14 bases match TRBD2. This CDR3 is built from 16 residues. The germline V gene encodes CDR1 MGHRA and CDR2 YSYEKL. V trimming: 5 bases; J trimming: 6 bases; junction bases outside the gene matches: 7. Written as DNA, the CDR3 is TGCGCCAGCAGCTTGACTAGCGGGGGGGCGTTGGATACGCAGTATTTT. Protein product: CASSLTSGGALDTQYF.

The V and J genes are TRBV1 and TRBJ2-7; the listed D gene, TRBD1, was not tested against the DNA. TRBV1 is a listed pseudogene. CDR3 length: 16 amino acids. The DNA of the CDR3 is TGCACCAGCAGCCAAGTGCGACAGGACAGCTCCTACGAGCAGTACTTC. Translating gives CTSSQVRQDSSYEQYF.

This chain uses TRBV4-1 with TRBJ1-5; a weak D match, TRBD1 (6 bases). Germline V gene lookup returns CDR1 MGHRA and CDR2 YSYEKL. CDR3 length: 15 residues. V was cut by 3 bases and J by 3 bases, with 12 bases left in between. CDR3 amino acids: CASSQYTGPNQPQHF. The CDR3 DNA sequence: TGCGCCAGCAGCCAGTACACAGGGCCCAATCAGCCCCAGCATTTT.

A few counts support this clone. J is TRBJ2-5 and V is TRBV7-6; a possible D gene is TRBD2 (6 bases). Germline CDR1 and CDR2: SGHVS and FNYEAQ. V lost 4 bases to trimming and J lost 0 bases, with 18 bases between them. The CDR3 has 17 residues. CDR3 loop: CASSSPFRRGYQETQYF. In DNA form, the CDR3 reads TGTGCCAGCAGCTCCCCGTTCCGCCGGGGGTACCAAGAGACCCAGTACTTC.

This clone occurred a few times. The J gene is TRBJ2-7, the V gene TRBV4-1; 7 bases match TRBD1. Germline V gene data show CDR1 as MGHRA and CDR2 as YSYEKL. V dropped 5 bases and J dropped 5; count of bases not matched to a gene: 18. The CDR3 is 17 amino acids. The CDR3 DNA is TGCGCCAGCAGCGAAGCCCCCTTTGACAGGGTGAGGAACGAGCAGTACTTC. This gives the protein CASSEAPFDRVRNEQYF.

CDR3 in DNA: TGTGCCAGCACCCAAGGGGCAGCGTCCTACGAGCAGTACTTC. The encoded protein is CASTQGAASYEQYF. The rearrangement links TRBV7-9 to TRBJ2-7; TRBD1 might be the D (5 bases). Germline loops: CDR1 SEHNR, CDR2 FQNEAQ (reference sequence). Trimming removed 7 bases at V and 1 base at J, with 14 bases between. CDR3 size: 14 residues.

The chain joins TRBV7-6 to TRBJ2-2, with TRBD1 as a possible D gene (6 bases). Germline V lookup: CDR1 SGHVS, CDR2 FNYEAQ. V lost 0 bases, J lost 3 bases, and 8 bases lay in between. This CDR3 comprises 15 residues. The CDR3 region has the DNA TGTGCCAGCAGCTTAGCTCAGGGGTACACCGGGGAGCTGTTTTTT. It yields the protein CASSLAQGYTGELFF.

This clone showed up just a few times. The CDR3 loop is CASSVESSGGGTDTQYF. The CDR3 region has the DNA TGTGCCAGCAGCGTAGAGTCCAGCGGGGGGGGCACAGATACGCAGTATTTT. J is TRBJ2-3 and V is TRBV9; 10 positions match TRBD2. CDR3 length equals 17 residues. J lost 1 base, V lost 0 bases, and 5 bases had no gene match. Germline V gene lookup returns CDR1 SGDLS and CDR2 YYNGEE.